Listed below are T cell receptor beta chains from one sample, sequenced in a study of cytomegalovirus exposure and HLA in healthy donors. TCRdb's table, derived via immunoSEQ multiplex PCR, lists solely in-frame clones and lacks some. This table holds 70,000 or so clones, 86% found once. Sequencing was carried out using PBMCs. The receptors come from a woman in her 30s in good health and CMV-seronegative. Both conserved end residues are part of each CDR3. Each record gives: J gene, clone size, D gene, V gene, CDR3 protein, CDR3 DNA. D genes are given only for firm matches. Where a row states a size, it is once, few, many or the class of an expanded clone; other rows omit it.

>TRBJ2-5|-|TRBD1|TRBV19
CASRIRTGEETQYF
TGTGCCAGTAGAATACGGACAGGGGAAGAGACCCAGTACTTC
>TRBJ2-1|few|TRBD2|TRBV7-9
CSSRPTSGRALLYNEQFF
TGTTCCAGCAGGCCAACTAGCGGGAGGGCTCTTCTATACAATGAGCAGTTCTTC
>TRBJ1-2|-|TRBD1|TRBV30
CAWTTGGGYTF
TGTGCCTGGACGACAGGGGGAGGCTACACCTTC
>TRBJ1-1|-|-|TRBV7-9
CASSLAGGNTEAFF
TGTGCCAGCAGCTTAGCGGGGGGGAACACTGAAGCTTTCTTT
>TRBJ2-7|-|-|TRBV6-1
CASSALYEQYF
TGTGCCAGCAGTGCCCTTTACGAGCAGTACTTC
>TRBJ1-3|-|TRBD1|TRBV7-2
CASSPNQGAGNTIYF
TGTGCCAGCAGCCCAAATCAGGGGGCTGGAAACACCATATATTTT
>TRBJ2-5|-|-|TRBV2
CASSRDTQETQYF
TGTGCCAGCAGTAGGGACACCCAAGAGACCCAGTACTTC
>TRBJ2-7|-|-|TRBV5-1
CASSIGGPVDEQYF
TGCGCCAGCAGCATCGGGGGTCCGGTCGACGAGCAGTACTTC
>TRBJ2-7|-|TRBD2|TRBV19
CASSAGTSGTYEQYF
TGTGCCAGTAGTGCCGGGACTAGCGGGACCTACGAGCAGTACTTC
>TRBJ2-7|-|-|TRBV11-3
CASSLVLRAEQYF
TGTGCCAGCAGCTTAGTCCTCAGGGCCGAGCAGTACTTC
>TRBJ2-7|-|-|TRBV14
CASSQGILRSYEQYF
TGTGCCAGCAGCCAAGGTATATTGAGATCTTACGAGCAGTACTTC
>TRBJ2-7|few|TRBD2|TRBV6-1
CASFNLAGAAEQYF
TGTGCCAGCTTCAATCTAGCGGGAGCTGCCGAGCAGTACTTC
>TRBJ2-7|-|-|TRBV21-1
CASSKVRGAYEQYF
TGTGCCAGCAGCAAAGTCAGGGGGGCCTACGAGCAGTACTTC
>TRBJ1-2|-|-|TRBV7-2
CASSLPGSGAGGYTF
TGTGCCAGCAGCCTGCCGGGCTCAGGAGCGGGTGGCTACACCTTC
>TRBJ2-7|-|TRBD1|TRBV6-1
CASSPTGATTSEQYF
TGTGCCAGCAGCCCAACAGGGGCGACCACTTCCGAGCAGTACTTC
>TRBJ1-5|-|TRBD1|TRBV6-5
CASSTGGGQPQHF
TGTGCCAGCAGTACAGGGGGCGGTCAGCCCCAGCATTTT
>TRBJ1-1|medium-sized|-|TRBV7-6
CASSLAMNTEAFF
TGTGCCAGCAGCTTAGCCATGAACACTGAAGCTTTCTTT
>TRBJ1-1|once|TRBD1|TRBV5-1
CASYGQGVMNTEAFF
TGCGCCAGCTATGGACAGGGGGTAATGAACACTGAAGCTTTCTTT
>TRBJ2-1|few|TRBD2|TRBV4-1
CASSQAVAGTYNEQFF
TGCGCCAGCAGCCAAGCGGTAGCGGGTACCTACAATGAGCAGTTCTTC
>TRBJ1-2|-|TRBD1|TRBV19
CASSYRTGGYGYTF
TGTGCCAGTAGTTATCGGACAGGGGGCTATGGCTACACCTTC
>TRBJ2-1|-|TRBD2|TRBV18
CASSPRAGTSSYNEQFF
TGTGCCAGCTCACCAAGGGCCGGGACTAGCAGCTACAATGAGCAGTTCTTC
>TRBJ1-3|-|TRBD1|TRBV5-1
CASSLAPGQGPSGSGNTIYF
TGCGCCAGCAGCTTGGCCCCGGGACAGGGCCCGTCAGGTTCTGGAAACACCATATATTTT